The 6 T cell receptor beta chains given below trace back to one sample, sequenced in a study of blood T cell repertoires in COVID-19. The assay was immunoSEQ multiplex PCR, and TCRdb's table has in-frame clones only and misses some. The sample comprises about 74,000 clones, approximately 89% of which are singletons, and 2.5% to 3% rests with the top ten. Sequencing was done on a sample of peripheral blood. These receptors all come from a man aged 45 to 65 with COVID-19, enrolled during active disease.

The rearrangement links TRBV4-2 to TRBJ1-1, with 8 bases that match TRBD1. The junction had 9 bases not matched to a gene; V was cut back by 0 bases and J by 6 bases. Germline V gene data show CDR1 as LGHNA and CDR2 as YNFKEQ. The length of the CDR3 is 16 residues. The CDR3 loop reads CASSQETGQGKAEAFF. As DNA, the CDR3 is TGTGCCAGCAGCCAAGAGACCGGACAGGGTAAGGCTGAAGCTTTCTTT.

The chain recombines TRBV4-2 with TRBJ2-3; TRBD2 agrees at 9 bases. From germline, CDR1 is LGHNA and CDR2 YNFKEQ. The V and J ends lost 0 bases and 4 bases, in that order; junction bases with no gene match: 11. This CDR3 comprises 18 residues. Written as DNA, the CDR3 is TGTGCCAGCAGCCAAGACAGCGGGAGGCAATTTGGAGCAGATACGCAGTATTTT. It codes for CASSQDSGRQFGADTQYF.

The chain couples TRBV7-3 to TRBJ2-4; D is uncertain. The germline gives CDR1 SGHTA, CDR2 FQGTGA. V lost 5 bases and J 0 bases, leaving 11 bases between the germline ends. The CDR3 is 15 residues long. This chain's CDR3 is CASSQKDKAKNIQYF. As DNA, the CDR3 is TGTGCCAGCAGCCAAAAAGACAAAGCCAAAAACATTCAGTACTTC.

DNA for the CDR3: TGTGCCAGCAGTCCCGCCACAGGGGTCGGGGCCAACGTCCTGACTTTC. The encoded protein is CASSPATGVGANVLTF. V usage is TRBV28 and J usage is TRBJ2-6, with 7 bases that match TRBD1. Germline CDR1 and CDR2: MDHEN and SYDVKM. The CDR3 runs to 16 residues. Trimming at V came to 5 bases and at J to 4 bases, leaving 8 bases not matched to a gene.

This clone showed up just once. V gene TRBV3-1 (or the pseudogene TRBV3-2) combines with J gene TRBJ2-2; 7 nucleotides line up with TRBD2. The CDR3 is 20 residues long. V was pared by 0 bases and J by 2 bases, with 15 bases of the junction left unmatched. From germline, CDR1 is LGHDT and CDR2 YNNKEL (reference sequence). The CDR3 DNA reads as TGTGCCAGCAGCCAAGAAAAAAGTCTCGTCGGGAGGTTAAACACCGGGGAGCTGTTTTTT. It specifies CASSQEKSLVGRLNTGELFF.

CDR3 in amino acids: CASSSATGDYGYTF. The CDR3 DNA is TGTGCCAGCAGTTCCGCGACAGGGGACTATGGCTACACCTTC. J is TRBJ1-2 and V is TRBV6-2 or TRBV6-3; 8 bases are shared with TRBD1. This CDR3 is 14 amino acids long. The germline gives CDR1 MNHEY, CDR2 SVGEGT. The ends lost 4 bases at V and 3 bases at J; junction bases unmatched: 4.